This T cell receptor beta chain was documented in a study of follicular helper T cells after annual influenza vaccination. As concerns this clone: No antigen is known for it.

Time point reported: 2013-2014 season, 7 days after vaccination. Study-wide results and limits: Change in circulating plasmablasts correlated with ICOS+CD38+ cTfh clonality change.

Germline assignment: CDR1 MNHNY and CDR2 SVGAGI (reference sequence). The germline V and J ends were trimmed by 2 bases and 6 bases, with 5 bases remaining between them. The CDR3 is made up of 12 amino acids. The assay was immunoSEQ multiplex PCR, and TCRdb's table has in-frame clones only and misses some. The table has thousands of clones, about 83% seen once. Source: CXCR5+ CD38- circulating T follicular helper cells from blood, taken 7 days after influenza vaccination. Subset of the sample: circulating Tfh, non-naive CD4+CXCR5+PD-1+ (ICOS+CD38+ or ICOS-CD38-). The chain combines TRBV6-6 with TRBJ1-5, with D unclear. The receptor comes from an adult who received the influenza vaccine. CDR3 amino acids: CASSYGGQPQHF. In DNA form, the CDR3 reads TGTGCCAGCAGTTACGGAGGTCAGCCCCAGCATTTT.